At least ten counts were recorded for the clone carrying this TCR beta chain. Its specificity is unknown. This specimen comes from a study of T cells in Graves' hyperthyroidism and ophthalmopathy. This CDR3 comprises 13 residues. Germline CDR1 SEHNR, CDR2 FQNEAQ (reference sequence). Trimming shortened V by 2 bases and J by 0 bases, and 5 bases separated the two germline ends. Diagnosis rested on symptoms, serum thyroxine and TRAb, thyroid ultrasound, and orbital computed tomography. Amplification of TCR beta CDR3 regions was performed using RNA transcripts as template. Initially, a first-round RT-PCR of the TCR CDR3 employed the HTBI primer set. From the multiplex PCR reads, TCRdb called clonotypes with MiXCR, one entry per CDR3 protein. This table has about 510,000 distinct CDR3 sequences, around 43% appearing once. General study findings and limits: Most thyroid clonotypes that were expanded above 0.001 also turned up in blood. A model built on 13 V-J features separated ophthalmopathy from stable hyperthyroidism.

Sequencing was done on a sample of peripheral blood or thyroid tissue (not recorded which). The chain combines TRBV7-9 with TRBJ2-7; no clear D gene. The TCR originated in an adult woman with Graves' disease, either hyperthyroidism or ophthalmopathy (not recorded which). In DNA form, the CDR3 reads TGTGCCAGCAGCTTAAGTAACTCCTACGAGCAGTACTTC. Its translation: CASSLSNSYEQYF.